These T cell receptor beta chains were read from a single sample in a study of T cells after yellow fever vaccination. TCRdb re-called the 5' RACE reads with MiXCR, one entry per CDR3 protein. The table includes about 220,000 distinct CDR3 sequences, about 7% detected once. This specimen consisted of CD4+ T cells sorted from PBMCs, obtained on the day of the yellow fever booster vaccination. The source is a man aged 30-40 years who received the YFV17D yellow fever vaccine. Each CDR3 is given with its conserved first and last residue. D genes are given only for firm matches. Some rows mark clone size as missing; the rest say once, few, many or name a class of expanded clone.

D gene | J gene | clone size | V gene | CDR3 protein | CDR3 DNA
NA | TRBJ2-5 | few | TRBV6-1 | CASSLLGSQGSETQYF | TGTGCCAGCAGTCTCTTAGGTTCCCAGGGATCAGAGACCCAGTACTTC
TRBD1 | TRBJ1-5 | many | TRBV11-2 | CASSPDRGDQPQHF | TGTGCCAGCAGCCCTGACAGGGGGGATCAGCCCCAGCATTTT
NA | TRBJ1-1 | NA | TRBV7-9 | CASHLGGAVNTEAFF | TGTGCCAGCCACCTGGGGGGGGCGGTGAACACTGAAGCTTTCTTT
NA | TRBJ2-5 | few | TRBV29-1 | CSVDLWGSETQYF | TGCAGCGTTGATCTATGGGGGTCGGAGACCCAGTACTTC
NA | TRBJ1-3 | few | TRBV6-5 | CASSYAASGNTIYF | TGTGCCAGCAGTTACGCGGCCTCTGGAAACACCATATATTTT
NA | TRBJ2-2 | NA | TRBV5-6 | CASRAWAGNTGELFF | TGTGCCAGCAGGGCTTGGGCAGGGAACACCGGGGAGCTGTTTTTT
TRBD1 | TRBJ1-6 | many | TRBV4-2 | CASSQDRNTGVSPLHF | TGTGCCAGCAGCCAAGATCGGAACACAGGGGTTTCACCCCTCCACTTT
NA | TRBJ2-2 | many | TRBV20-1 | CSARDPNTGELFF | TGCAGTGCTAGAGATCCGAACACCGGGGAGCTGTTTTTT
NA | TRBJ2-1 | few | TRBV4-3 | CASSQRGSGSYNEQFF | TGCGCCAGCAGCCAACGAGGTAGCGGTTCCTACAATGAGCAGTTCTTC
TRBD1 | TRBJ2-7 | few | TRBV28 | CASNPTGTGQLYEQYF | TGTGCCAGCAACCCAACCGGGACAGGGCAATTATACGAGCAGTACTTC
NA | TRBJ1-5 | NA | TRBV20-1 | CSATGTVNQPQHF | TGCAGTGCCACCGGGACGGTCAATCAGCCCCAGCATTTT
NA | TRBJ2-1 | many | TRBV5-1 | CASSLAGDITNEQFF | TGCGCCAGCAGCTTGGCAGGGGACATTACGAATGAGCAGTTCTTC
NA | TRBJ2-1 | many | TRBV4-3 | CASSQESRPGTPFNEQFF | TGCGCCAGCAGCCAAGAAAGCAGGCCGGGTACTCCATTCAATGAGCAGTTCTTC
NA | TRBJ2-7 | NA | TRBV28 | CASSFFGLTYEQYF | TGTGCCAGCAGTTTTTTCGGTCTCACCTACGAGCAGTACTTC
TRBD2 | TRBJ2-1 | many | TRBV3-1 | CASSHLADYNEQFF | TGTGCCAGCAGCCACCTAGCGGACTACAATGAGCAGTTCTTC
NA | TRBJ2-4 | few | TRBV7-2 | CASSYRQESIQYF | TGTGCCAGCAGCTATCGACAGGAGAGCATTCAGTACTTC
NA | TRBJ2-7 | many | TRBV5-6 | CASSSRRNPYEQYF | TGTGCCAGCAGCAGTCGACGGAATCCCTACGAGCAGTACTTC
NA | TRBJ2-3 | NA | TRBV6-1 | CASRPGELVWYF | TGTGCCAGCCGCCCGGGGGAGTTGGTTTGGTATTTT
NA | TRBJ2-5 | few | TRBV29-1 | CSVSVTSQETQYF | TGCAGCGTTTCTGTCACAAGCCAAGAGACCCAGTACTTC
NA | TRBJ1-6 | many | TRBV25-1 | CASSEQGVSPLHF | TGTGCCAGCAGTGAACAGGGCGTTTCACCCCTCCACTTT
NA | TRBJ2-3 | few | TRBV30 | CACPRGTDTQYF | TGTGCCTGCCCCCGGGGCACAGATACGCAGTATTTT
TRBD2 | TRBJ2-4 | NA | TRBV7-2 | CASSSSGSYPKNIQYF | TGTGCCAGCAGCTCTAGCGGGAGCTACCCCAAAAACATTCAGTACTTC
NA | TRBJ2-5 | NA | TRBV10-3 | CATRDNQETQYF | TGTGCCACCCGGGACAATCAAGAGACCCAGTACTTC
NA | TRBJ2-7 | many | TRBV20-1 | CSAARDGRGLYEQYF | TGCAGTGCTGCCCGGGACGGTAGGGGACTTTACGAGCAGTACTTC
NA | TRBJ1-1 | many | TRBV20-1 | CSARDRRSTEAFF | TGCAGTGCTAGAGATCGGAGGAGTACTGAAGCTTTCTTT
NA | TRBJ2-2 | few | TRBV10-3 | CAIRNTGELFF | TGTGCCATCAGGAATACCGGGGAGCTGTTTTTT
NA | TRBJ2-7 | few | TRBV30 | CAWSKGTDYEQYF | TGTGCCTGGAGTAAGGGGACCGATTACGAGCAGTACTTC
TRBD2 | TRBJ2-3 | few | TRBV5-1 | CASSLEAGVITDTQYF | TGCGCCAGCAGCTTGGAGGCGGGAGTGATCACAGATACGCAGTATTTT
NA | TRBJ1-2 | many | TRBV5-1 | CASSSTGTYGYTF | TGCGCCAGCAGCTCTACAGGGACCTATGGCTACACCTTC
NA | TRBJ1-1 | NA | TRBV5-4 | CASSLGLGENTEAFF | TGTGCCAGCAGCTTGGGGTTGGGGGAGAACACTGAAGCTTTCTTT
TRBD2 | TRBJ2-1 | few | TRBV20-1 | CSAFGLAEDNEQFF | TGCAGTGCCTTCGGACTAGCGGAAGATAATGAGCAGTTCTTC
TRBD2 | TRBJ2-5 | many | TRBV7-9 | CASSLTSGNQETQYF | TGTGCCAGCAGTCTGACTAGCGGGAACCAAGAGACCCAGTACTTC
NA | TRBJ2-3 | few | TRBV5-1 | CASRLSPLTDTQYF | TGCGCCAGCAGACTCTCGCCCCTCACAGATACGCAGTATTTT
NA | TRBJ1-5 | NA | TRBV12-2 | CASRLDRGGGGNQPQHF | TGTGCAAGTCGCTTAGATAGAGGCGGTGGTGGCAATCAGCCCCAGCATTTT
NA | TRBJ2-3 | NA | TRBV7-2 | CASSLPITDTQYF | TGTGCCAGCAGCCTCCCGATCACAGATACGCAGTATTTT
NA | TRBJ1-1 | NA | TRBV7-6 | CASSFTTGAEAFF | TGTGCCAGCAGCTTTACCACGGGAGCTGAAGCTTTCTTT
NA | TRBJ2-4 | many | TRBV5-1 | CASSIGPRKGKNIQYF | TGCGCCAGCAGCATTGGACCCCGCAAAGGGAAAAACATTCAGTACTTC
TRBD1 | TRBJ2-2 | NA | TRBV20-1 | CSARSPTGGLTGELFF | TGCAGTGCTAGAAGCCCGACAGGGGGCTTGACCGGGGAGCTGTTTTTT
NA | TRBJ2-7 | NA | TRBV12-3/TRBV12-4 | CASSHGSRSYEQYF | TGTGCCAGCAGTCACGGGTCACGCAGCTACGAGCAGTACTTC
NA | TRBJ1-5 | few | TRBV10-3 | CAISVQAGNQPQHF | TGTGCCATCAGTGTACAGGCCGGCAATCAGCCCCAGCATTTT
TRBD1 | TRBJ2-7 | many | TRBV28 | CASSKVQGAFEQYF | TGTGCCAGCAGCAAAGTACAGGGGGCGTTCGAGCAGTACTTC
TRBD2 | TRBJ2-1 | NA | TRBV27 | CPSSRPGLAGNEQFF | TGTCCCAGCAGTCGCCCGGGACTAGCGGGCAATGAGCAGTTCTTC
NA | TRBJ2-5 | NA | TRBV12-3/TRBV12-4 | CASSFVRSGETQYF | TGTGCCAGCAGTTTCGTTCGGAGCGGGGAGACCCAGTACTTC
TRBD1 | TRBJ2-7 | many | TRBV5-1 | CASSHDREEQYF | TGCGCCAGCAGCCACGACAGGGAGGAGCAGTACTTC
TRBD2 | TRBJ2-2 | NA | TRBV12-3/TRBV12-4 | CASRLMGREGRTGELFF | TGTGCCAGCAGACTTATGGGGCGGGAGGGCCGAACAGGGGAGCTGTTTTTT
TRBD1 | TRBJ2-1 | NA | TRBV11-2 | CVSASGGQGFYNEQFF | TGTGTCAGCGCCTCGGGGGGACAGGGGTTTTACAATGAGCAGTTCTTC